This T cell receptor beta chain was recovered during a study of T cells of healthy individuals. TCRdb reprocessed the 5' RACE reads with MiXCR, giving one entry per CDR3 protein. The sample has tens of thousands of distinct CDR3 sequences, around 15% seen once; the top ten hold approximately 4.8%. This clonotype was observed at least ten times. Between the trimmed V and J ends, which lost 0 bases and 4 bases, there was a span of 4 bases. Germline assignment: CDR1 LGHDT and CDR2 YNNKEL (reference sequence). The length of the CDR3 is 13 residues. The chain recombines TRBV3-1 with TRBJ1-5, with D uncertain. This receptor was taken from a human donor in good health. The CDR3 loop is CASSQDRNQPQHF. DNA of the CDR3: TGTGCCAGCAGCCAAGACAGGAATCAGCCCCAGCATTTT.